Sequencing of this T cell receptor (beta chain) was carried out in a study of blood T cell repertoires in COVID-19. Study as a whole: Material from acute and convalescent COVID-19 was sourced from the United States, Italy and Spain. PBMCs, B-cell-depleted T cells, or T cells provided the cDNA or gDNA that made up the material.

The CDR3 is made up of 14 amino acids. With 5 bases removed from V and 3 bases from J, the gap between germline ends came to 14 bases. Germline V CDR1 and CDR2: LNHDA, SQIVND (reference sequence). In the authors' methods: Estimation of nucleated cell counts relied on the amplification of reference gene primers. Only in-frame clones appear in the TCRdb table, and some are missing; sequencing was by immunoSEQ multiplex PCR. V and J calls and clone size come straight from that table; D and trimming were deduced from the DNA. The profile shows approximately 130,000 clones, 65% to 90% of them singletons. Specimen: peripheral blood. This sequence originates from an older woman with active or convalescent COVID-19. V gene TRBV19 combines with J gene TRBJ2-7; D remains unclear. The CDR3 DNA is TGTGCCAGTAGTCGGAGTAGACCTAGCTACGAGCAGTACTTC. Protein sequence: CASSRSRPSYEQYF.